The 12 T cell receptor beta chains below all came from one sample that was sequenced in a study of identical twins. TCRdb independently ran MiXCR on the 5' RACE reads; one entry per CDR3 protein. Here the sample spans about 340,000 distinct CDR3 sequences, approximately 9.1% being singletons. Material for sequencing was naive T cells sorted from blood. The receptors come from a woman aged 50 to 60 in good health.

V is TRBV11-2 and J is TRBJ2-5; D is possibly TRBD2 (5 bases). Looked up from germline, CDR1 is SGHAT and CDR2 is FQNNGV. The CDR3 extends over 14 amino acids. V was trimmed by 5 bases and J by 5 bases, leaving 15 bases between them. The CDR3: CASSTTRGWETQYF. The CDR3 nucleotides are TGTGCCAGCAGCACCACTCGGGGATGGGAGACCCAGTACTTC. Together with reference TRBV11-2 and TRBJ2-5, the CDR3 gives the full variable domain: EAGVAQSPRYKIIEKRQSVAFWCNPISGHATLYWYQQILGQGPKLLIQFQNNGVVDDSQLPKDRFSAERLKGVDSTLKIQPAKLEDSAVYLCASSTTRGWETQYFGPGTRLLVL.

This rearrangement joins TRBV5-1 to TRBJ2-1; no reliable D call. Deletions cut 4 bases from V and 8 bases from J, with 16 bases between. This CDR3 spans 14 amino acids. Germline V lookup: CDR1 SGHRS, CDR2 YFSETQ. CDR3 DNA sequence: TGCGCCAGCAGCCCGGCGAACAGTAGGGATGAGCAGTTCTTC. This translates into CASSPANSRDEQFF.

A single count supports this clonotype. A clone one base away is much larger, so this may be a read error. This chain connects TRBV5-5 to TRBJ2-3; D ambiguous. Trimming stripped 5 bases from V and 2 bases from J, with 12 bases between. In germline, CDR1 is SGHKS, CDR2 YYEKEE (reference sequence). CDR3 size: 14 residues. The CDR3 loop reads CASRPTETTDTQYF. The CDR3 coding sequence is TGTGCCAGCAGACCGACGGAAACCACAGATACGCAGTATTTT. The full variable domain, rest sourced from reference TRBV5-5 and TRBJ2-3, is DAGVTQSPTHLIKTRGQQVTLRCSPISGHKSVSWYQQVLGQGPQFIFQYYEKEERGRGNFPDRFSARQFPNYSSELNVNALLLGDSALYLCASRPTETTDTQYFGPGTRLTVL.

V usage is TRBV5-5 and J usage is TRBJ2-1; 10 nucleotides match TRBD2. Trimming took 3 bases from V and 10 from J; bases not matched to a gene: 7. The CDR3 contains 14 residues. Germline CDR1 reads SGHKS; CDR2 reads YYEKEE (reference sequence). CDR3 amino acids: CASSSLAGEEEQFF. The DNA of the CDR3 is TGTGCCAGCAGCTCCCTAGCGGGAGAAGAGGAGCAGTTCTTC.

This clonotype was observed at least ten times. CDR3 in amino acids: CASSRDRANTEAFF. The CDR3 DNA reads TGTGCCAGCAGTCGTGACAGGGCGAACACTGAAGCTTTCTTT. The chain has TRBV7-2 and TRBJ1-1; 7 bases are a match to TRBD1. Germline V gene sequence: CDR1 SGHTA, CDR2 FQGNSA. The CDR3 is 14 residues long. V shed 6 bases and J 1 base; nucleotides not matched to a gene: 5.

This clonotype was counted many times. This chain joins TRBV20-1 and TRBJ2-7; maybe TRBD2 (5 bases). V lost 1 base to trimming and J lost 2 bases, with 12 bases between them. Germline assignment: CDR1 DFQATT and CDR2 SNEGSKA (reference sequence). The CDR3 extends over 14 amino acids. CDR3 in DNA: TGCAGTGCTAGAGTTCGAGGACTTACCTACGAGCAGTACTTC. Translating gives CSARVRGLTYEQYF.

A few counts support this clonotype. CDR3 DNA sequence: TGTGCCGGGCCAGGGTCTGGAAACACCATATATTTT. Translation: CAGPGSGNTIYF. The V call is TRBV30, the J call TRBJ1-3; tentatively, D is TRBD1 (5 bases). CDR3 length: 12 residues. Trimming took off 8 bases at V and 1 base at J, with 9 bases between the two ends. Germline lookup yields CDR1 GTSNPN and CDR2 SVGIG (reference sequence).

In its sample, this clonotype was seen many times. The gene calls are TRBV12-3 or TRBV12-4 and TRBJ2-1; TRBD2 agrees at 8 bases. The CDR3 totals 13 residues. V shed 6 bases, J shed 6 bases, and the junction held 4 bases outside the gene matches. The CDR3: CASRPGLVNEQFF. The CDR3 DNA sequence: TGTGCCAGCAGACCGGGACTAGTCAATGAGCAGTTCTTC.

This clonotype was observed a handful of times. The CDR3 protein is CASFLGGLTEAFF. The CDR3 region has the DNA TGTGCCAGCTTTCTGGGGGGGCTCACTGAAGCTTTCTTT. The rearrangement links TRBV7-6 to TRBJ1-1, with D perhaps matching TRBD1 (6 bases). In germline, CDR1 is SGHVS, CDR2 FNYEAQ. The CDR3 sequence is 13 residues long. V was trimmed by 8 bases and J by 4 bases, leaving 14 bases between them.

This chain links TRBV20-1 with TRBJ2-3; 10 bases are shared with TRBD2. With V trimmed by 8 bases and J by 7 bases, 18 bases remained unmatched. Germline V gene data show CDR1 as DFQATT and CDR2 as SNEGSKA (reference sequence). The length of the CDR3 is 16 residues. The CDR3 reads CSSNPLPSGSRYTQYF. The CDR3 coding sequence is TGCAGTTCCAATCCCCTACCTAGCGGGAGTCGATATACGCAGTATTTT.

This rearrangement joins TRBV10-3 to TRBJ2-1; maybe TRBD2 (6 bases). The CDR3 loop spans 17 amino acids. V shed 7 bases and J shed 3 bases, with 22 bases lying between them. The germline V gene encodes CDR1 ENHRY and CDR2 SYGVKD. This chain's CDR3 is CAIKPGVGILYYNEQFF. The CDR3 DNA reads as TGTGCCATCAAGCCGGGAGTGGGGATCCTCTACTACAATGAGCAGTTCTTC.

This clonotype was seen many times. The chain carries TRBV9 and TRBJ2-7; 11 bases align to TRBD2. CDR1 is SGDLS, CDR2 YYNGEE, per germline. The CDR3 sequence is 15 residues long. V lost 0 bases, J lost 3 bases, and 2 bases stayed unmatched. This chain's CDR3 is CASSVGTSGRYEQYF. The CDR3 DNA reads TGTGCCAGCAGCGTAGGGACTAGCGGGCGCTACGAGCAGTACTTC.